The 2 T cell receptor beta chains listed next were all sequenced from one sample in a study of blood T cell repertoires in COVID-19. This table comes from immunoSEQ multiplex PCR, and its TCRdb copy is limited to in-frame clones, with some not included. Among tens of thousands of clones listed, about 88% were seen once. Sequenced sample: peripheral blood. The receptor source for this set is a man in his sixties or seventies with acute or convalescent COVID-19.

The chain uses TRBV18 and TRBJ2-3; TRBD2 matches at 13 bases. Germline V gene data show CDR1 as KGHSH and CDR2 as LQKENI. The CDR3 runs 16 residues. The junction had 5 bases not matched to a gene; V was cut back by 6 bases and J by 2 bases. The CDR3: CASSLGLAGTTDTQYF. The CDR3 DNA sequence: TGTGCCAGCTCTCTGGGACTAGCGGGAACCACAGATACGCAGTATTTT.

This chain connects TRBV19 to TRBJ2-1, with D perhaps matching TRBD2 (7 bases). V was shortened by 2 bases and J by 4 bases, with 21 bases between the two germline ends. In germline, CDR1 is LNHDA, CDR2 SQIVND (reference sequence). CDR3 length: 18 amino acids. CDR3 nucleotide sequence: TGTGCCAGTAGTATAATAAATCCCGCAAGGGGGGGTTACAATGAGCAGTTCTTC. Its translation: CASSIINPARGGYNEQFF.